What follows are 14 T cell receptor beta chains derived from one specimen sequenced in a study of T cells in Graves' hyperthyroidism and ophthalmopathy. TCR beta CDR3 regions were amplified from RNA. First-round RT-PCR targeting the TCR CDR3 was performed with the HTBI primer set. One entry per CDR3 protein results from TCRdb running MiXCR on the multiplex PCR reads. This sample has some 620,000 distinct CDR3 sequences, with roughly 16% found just once. Sequencing was carried out using blood. The receptor set was obtained from a woman aged 30 to 39 with Graves' hyperthyroidism.

This clonotype came up a few times. This clone may be a read error of a much larger clone one base away. The gene calls are TRBV18 and TRBJ1-2; D may be TRBD1 (6 bases). Trimming removed 0 bases from V and 8 bases from J, with 10 bases in between. The CDR3 spans 13 residues. Germline-derived CDR1 and CDR2 are KGHSH and LQKENI. The CDR3 nucleotides read TGTGCCAGCTCACCACCGACAGGAGCCGGCTACACCTTC. Protein product: CASSPPTGAGYTF.

This clonotype was counted between two and nine times. The gene calls are TRBV5-1 and TRBJ2-5; 12 bases are shared with TRBD1. Germline lookup yields CDR1 SGHRS and CDR2 YFSETQ. Trimming at V came to 2 bases and at J to 5 bases, leaving 4 bases not matched to a gene. This CDR3 contains 15 residues. CDR3 sequence: CASSFGGTGGETQYF. In DNA, the CDR3 is TGCGCCAGCAGCTTTGGGGGGACAGGGGGCGAGACCCAGTACTTC.

This clonotype was seen a handful of times. This chain uses TRBV28 with TRBJ2-3; TRBD2 matches 15 bases. Germline CDR1 reads MDHEN; CDR2 reads SYDVKM. The ends lost 6 bases at V and 0 bases at J; junction bases unmatched: 10. This CDR3 has 19 residues. This CDR3 reads CASSLLGLAGGRSTDTQYF. The CDR3 DNA sequence: TGTGCCAGCAGCCTACTCGGACTAGCGGGAGGGAGGAGCACAGATACGCAGTATTTT.

This clonotype has ten or more counts. The J gene is TRBJ2-3, the V gene TRBV11-3, with unresolved D. Germline CDR1 SGHNT, CDR2 YENEEA. The CDR3 has 14 residues. With 2 bases removed from V and 5 bases from J, the gap between germline ends came to 11 bases. CDR3 sequence: CASSLNFLGDTQYF. CDR3 DNA: TGTGCCAGCAGCTTAAACTTCTTGGGAGATACGCAGTATTTT.

At least ten counts were recorded for this clonotype. The chain links TRBV6-5 to TRBJ2-7; D gene unclear. The CDR3 is 13 residues long. Trimming stripped 2 bases from V and 3 bases from J, with 8 bases between. Germline loops: CDR1 MNHEY, CDR2 SVGAGI. CDR3 loop: CASSYTLLYEQYF. CDR3 nucleotides: TGTGCCAGCAGTTACACCTTACTCTACGAGCAGTACTTC.

The chain employs TRBV19 and TRBJ1-1; 8 bases align to TRBD1. Trimming at V came to 4 bases and at J to 6 bases, leaving 16 bases not matched to a gene. Germline V gives CDR1 LNHDA, CDR2 SQIVND (reference sequence). This CDR3 has 17 residues. The CDR3 DNA follows: TGTGCCAGTAGTACCCTAACAGGGGGTAAAGGGTTGCCTGAAGCTTTCTTT. It specifies CASSTLTGGKGLPEAFF.

There are a few counts of this clonotype. The chain recombines TRBV7-2 with TRBJ2-7, with 8 bases that match TRBD2. V lost 1 base, J lost 7 bases, and 6 bases stayed unmatched. CDR3 length: 14 residues. Per the germline V gene, CDR1 is SGHTA and CDR2 is FQGNSA. CDR3 region: CASSLVGGVREQYF. The CDR3 region has the DNA TGTGCCAGCAGCTTAGTCGGGGGGGTGAGAGAGCAGTACTTC.

This clonotype came up many times. This rearrangement joins TRBV30 to TRBJ2-1, with a possible D match to TRBD2 (5 bases). The V end lost 7 bases, the J end lost 7 bases, and 11 bases lay between the germline ends. Germline CDR1 and CDR2: GTSNPN and SVGIG (reference sequence). The CDR3 is 11 amino acids. The CDR3 DNA sequence: TGTGCCTACACTAGTTTGAATGAGCAGTTCTTC. Translated, it gives CAYTSLNEQFF.

CDR3 sequence reads: CASSRILAAELFF. CDR3 DNA: TGTGCCAGCAGCAGAATACTAGCGGCGGAGCTGTTTTTT. V gene TRBV11-2 combines with J gene TRBJ2-2; TRBD2 matches 8 bases. Germline assignment: CDR1 SGHAT and CDR2 FQNNGV. With V trimmed by 5 bases and J by 10 bases, 6 bases remained unmatched. The CDR3 loop spans 13 amino acids.

Points on this clonotype: This may stem from a read error, because a much larger clone lies one nucleotide away. J is TRBJ1-4 and V is TRBV20-1, with TRBD1 identical over 7 bases. Germline V gives CDR1 DFQATT, CDR2 SNEGSKA (reference sequence). The CDR3 totals 13 residues. CDR3 nucleotide sequence: TGCAGTGCCGGGACAGCGGCTAATGGAAAACTGTTTTTT. This gives the protein CSAGTAANGKLFF.

This clonotype was counted many times. The chain is built from TRBV7-3 and TRBJ2-1, with D possibly TRBD2 on 6 matching bases. This CDR3 contains 13 residues. The V and J ends lost 4 bases and 10 bases respectively, with 14 bases between them. Germline values: CDR1 SGHTA, CDR2 FQGTGA. CDR3 in DNA: TGTGCCAGCAGCTCCCTAGGTGGGGGGGAGCAGTTCTTC. As protein: CASSSLGGGEQFF.

This clonotype was observed at least ten times. The chain carries TRBV18 and TRBJ1-1; D perhaps matches TRBD1 (6 bases). Germline lookup yields CDR1 KGHSH and CDR2 LQKENI. The CDR3 runs 14 residues. V was shortened by 3 bases and J by 1 base, with 9 bases between the two germline ends. CDR3: CASSPLGQNTEAFF. Here the CDR3 DNA reads TGTGCCAGCTCACCCTTGGGACAGAACACTGAAGCTTTCTTT.

The rearrangement links TRBV4-3 to TRBJ2-1, with 14 nucleotides matching TRBD2. Losses at the gene ends were 3 bases for V and 6 bases for J; bases not matched to a gene: 7. Per germline, CDR1 LGHNA and CDR2 YSLEER. CDR3 length equals 17 residues. The CDR3 is CASSHAGLAGASNEQFF. The CDR3, as DNA: TGCGCCAGCAGCCATGCGGGACTAGCGGGAGCGAGCAATGAGCAGTTCTTC.

This clonotype appeared once. A much larger clone is a single base away; this may be a read error. The genes are TRBV6-1 and TRBJ2-7, with D uncertain. The germline V gene encodes CDR1 MNHNS and CDR2 SASEGT. This CDR3 is 12 amino acids long. V was pared by 7 bases and J by 1 base, with 8 bases between. As DNA, the CDR3 is TGTGCCAGCATGGCCCATTCCTACGAGCAGTACTTC. This codes for CASMAHSYEQYF.